These 26 T cell receptor beta chains originate from one sample sequenced in a study of CD8+CD57+ T cells in acquired aplastic anemia. It was genomic DNA that served as the template for profiling TCR beta VDJ and CDR3. TCRdb used MiXCR to reprocess the reads, holding one entry per CDR3 protein. The table includes 180,000 or so distinct CDR3 sequences, less than 50% detected once. Whoever was chosen for sequencing had shown CD8+CD57+ cell expansion by flow cytometry. Input material: sorted CD4+, CD8+, or CD8+CD57+ T cells (not recorded which) from PBMCs. The receptors come from a human donor with aplastic anemia.

This clonotype appeared many times. This rearrangement joins TRBV5-4 to TRBJ2-3; 11 bases are shared with TRBD2. Trimming took 4 bases from V and 1 from J; bases not matched to a gene: 2. CDR1 and CDR2 from the germline V gene are SGHNT and YYREEE (reference sequence). The CDR3 length is 15 residues. CDR3: CASSVAGGGTDTQYF. CDR3 in DNA: TGTGCCAGCAGCGTAGCGGGGGGGGGCACAGATACGCAGTATTTT.

The chain recombines TRBV7-2 with TRBJ1-5; D gene ambiguous. The CDR3 covers 13 residues. The V end lost 5 bases, the J end lost 6 bases, and 11 bases lay between the germline ends. Germline CDR1 reads SGHTA; CDR2 reads FQGNSA. In nucleotides, the CDR3 is TGTGCCAGCAGCCCCCGGGAGTCTCAGCCCCAGCATTTT. This encodes CASSPRESQPQHF.

V and J are TRBV7-6 and TRBJ2-7, with D unclear. The CDR3 extends over 14 amino acids. Germline assignment: CDR1 SGHVS and CDR2 FNYEAQ. V dropped 0 bases and J dropped 3 bases, with 9 bases sitting between them. CDR3: CASSLAGNRYEQYF. The CDR3, as DNA: TGTGCCAGCAGCTTAGCAGGGAACCGCTACGAGCAGTACTTC.

This clonotype has a handful of counts. This chain joins TRBV6-1 and TRBJ2-7; 12 bases line up with TRBD2. CDR1 is MNHNS, CDR2 SASEGT, per germline. The CDR3 consists of 16 residues. Losses at the gene ends were 1 base for V and 2 bases for J; bases not matched to a gene: 3. For the CDR3, the DNA is TGTGCCAGCAGTGAAGGACTAGCGGGGGACACCTACGAGCAGTACTTC. This translates into CASSEGLAGDTYEQYF.

This clonotype was recorded many times. The V and J genes are TRBV5-1 and TRBJ2-5, with D perhaps assigned TRBD1 or TRBD2 (6 bases each). The CDR3 totals 14 residues. Germline lookup yields CDR1 SGHRS and CDR2 YFSETQ. V lost 0 bases, J lost 5 bases, and 11 bases lay in between. DNA of the CDR3: TGCGCCAGCAGCTTGGCCGGGGGCATGGAGACCCAGTACTTC. It translates to CASSLAGGMETQYF.

For this clonotype: A read error is likely, as this CDR3 ends without the conserved phenylalanine or tryptophan. The chain has TRBV10-3 and TRBJ2-7; D is undetermined. The germline V and J ends were trimmed by 0 bases and 3 bases, with 3 bases remaining between them. This CDR3 is built from 12 residues. Germline CDR1 and CDR2: ENHRY and SYGVKD. CDR3 sequence (DNA): TGTGCCATCAGTGAGTCAAGCTACGAGCAGTACTAC. Residues: CAISESSYEQYY.

This clonotype occurred many times. The chain employs TRBV14 and TRBJ2-5, with D possibly matching TRBD2 (5 bases). CDR1 is SGHDN, CDR2 FVKESK, per germline. Trimming cost V 2 bases and J 7 bases, with 11 bases left between them. This CDR3 contains 13 residues. The CDR3 loop reads CASSQPGLGTQYF. The CDR3 nucleotides read TGTGCCAGCAGCCAACCGGGGTTGGGGACCCAGTACTTC.

This clonotype was counted at least ten times. This chain links TRBV4-2 with TRBJ1-4; 9 bases align to TRBD1. Germline loops: CDR1 LGHNA, CDR2 YNFKEQ. CDR3 length: 17 residues. V dropped 4 bases and J dropped 3; count of bases not matched to a gene: 9. This chain's CDR3 is CASSPSRDREANEKLFF. The CDR3, as DNA: TGTGCCAGCAGCCCGTCCCGGGACAGGGAGGCTAATGAAAAACTGTTTTTT.

Points on this clonotype: One base away lies a much larger clone, so this may be a sequencing read error. This CDR3 is missing its conserved last phenylalanine or tryptophan, likely due to a read error. This chain joins TRBV11-2 and TRBJ2-7, with D hard to call. V shed 5 bases and J shed 3 bases, with 14 bases lying between them. The CDR3 has 14 residues. Germline V gene data show CDR1 as SGHAT and CDR2 as FQNNGV. DNA of the CDR3: TGTGCCAGCAGCATGGGCCGGGCCCTCTACGAGCAGTACATC. It encodes CASSMGRALYEQYI.

Comments on this clonotype: The junction differs from germline at one of its ends, possibly a read error. CDR3 bases: TGTGCCAGCAGCAGGTGGGCCCAGGTTATGAACACTGGAGCTTTCTTT. As protein: CASSRWAQVMNTGAFF. This chain links TRBV5-6 with TRBJ1-1; no clear D. CDR1 is SGHDT and CDR2 is YYEEEE in the germline V gene. This CDR3 spans 16 amino acids.

This clonotype was counted between two and nine times. The CDR3, as DNA: TGTGCCAGCAGTACCCGGGGGGGCGCCTACAATGAGCAGTTCTTC. This sequence encodes CASSTRGGAYNEQFF. The V and J genes are TRBV6-1 and TRBJ2-1, with 8 positions matching TRBD2. Trimming took 5 bases from V and 2 from J; bases not matched to a gene: 5. This CDR3 contains 15 residues. CDR1 and CDR2 (germline): MNHNS, SASEGT.

The chain links TRBV10-1 to TRBJ1-2; D remains ambiguous. Germline CDR1 WNHNN, CDR2 SYGVQD (reference sequence). CDR3 length: 14 residues. V was cut by 2 bases and J by 5 bases, with 12 bases left in between. The chain's CDR3 is CASSEVDFLYGYTF. CDR3 nucleotide sequence: TGCGCCAGCAGTGAGGTGGACTTTTTATATGGCTACACCTTC.

The rearrangement joins TRBV11-1 to TRBJ1-1; 7 bases line up with TRBD1. The CDR3 extends over 16 amino acids. V shed 6 bases and J 1 base; nucleotides not matched to a gene: 11. Germline V lookup: CDR1 SGHAT, CDR2 FQDESV (reference sequence). The CDR3 nucleotides read TGTGCCAGCAGGCACAACAGGGGATCCTCGAACACTGAAGCTTTCTTT. Translating gives CASRHNRGSSNTEAFF.

The rearrangement uses TRBV12-3 or TRBV12-4 and TRBJ1-6; D may be TRBD1 (5 bases). Trimming removed 3 bases at V and 15 bases at J, with 15 bases between. CDR3 length equals 13 residues. The CDR3 DNA follows: TGTGCCAGCAGTTTTGAGCCCGGGAGGGGCCTCCACTTT. This encodes CASSFEPGRGLHF.

Ten or more counts support this clonotype. The chain combines TRBV5-1 with TRBJ1-5; no reliable D call. Trimming removed 0 bases from V and 6 bases from J, with 10 bases in between. Germline V CDR1 and CDR2: SGHRS, YFSETQ. This CDR3 comprises 14 residues. The CDR3 spells CASSLEGQGQPQHF. DNA for the CDR3: TGCGCCAGCAGCTTGGAAGGGCAAGGTCAGCCCCAGCATTTT.

This clonotype has just one count. The V call is TRBV25-1, the J call TRBJ2-1; the match to TRBD2 covers 14 bases. The CDR3 sequence is 17 residues long. Trimming removed 9 bases from V and 0 bases from J; junction bases left unmatched: 7. Germline CDR1 and CDR2: MGHDK and SYGVNS. The CDR3 is CARGTSGGPFSYNEQFF. In DNA, the CDR3 is TGTGCCAGAGGGACTAGCGGGGGACCCTTCTCCTACAATGAGCAGTTCTTC.

This clonotype was detected only a few times. The chain links TRBV4-1 to TRBJ2-1; D is unclear. The germline CDR1 and CDR2 sequences are MGHRA and YSYEKL. Trimming removed 0 bases from V and 3 bases from J, with 6 bases in between. This CDR3 has 14 amino acids. CDR3 sequence: CASSQETNYNEQFF. CDR3 in DNA: TGCGCCAGCAGCCAAGAAACAAACTACAATGAGCAGTTCTTC.

This chain uses TRBV11-2 with TRBJ2-6; 11 bases line up with TRBD1. Germline CDR1 and CDR2: SGHAT and FQNNGV. This CDR3 is built from 17 residues. V shed 5 bases, J shed 4 bases, and the junction held 7 bases outside the gene matches. For the CDR3, the DNA is TGTGCCAGCAGCAACGGACAGGGGGCGATAGGGGCCAACGTCCTGACTTTC. Translating gives CASSNGQGAIGANVLTF.

This clonotype was seen many times. The chain is built from TRBV19 and TRBJ2-7; 11 bases are shared with TRBD2. The CDR3 loop spans 14 amino acids. V was pared by 3 bases and J by 12 bases, with 10 bases of the junction left unmatched. Germline V gene sequence: CDR1 LNHDA, CDR2 SQIVND (reference sequence). The CDR3 spells CASSIKTSGAQRYF. In DNA, the CDR3 is TGTGCCAGTAGTATTAAGACTAGCGGGGCCCAACGGTACTTC. The full variable domain, its missing parts supplied by reference TRBV19 and TRBJ2-7, is DGGITQSPKYLFRKEGQNVTLSCEQNLNHDAMYWYRQDPGQGLRLIYYSQIVNDFQKGDIAEGYSVSREKKESFPLTVTSAQKNPTAFYLCASSIKTSGAQRYFGPGTRLTVT.

The table lists this clonotype with a count of one. The rearrangement uses TRBV6-2 or TRBV6-3 and TRBJ1-1; D ambiguous. The CDR3 is 11 amino acids. Germline CDR1 MNHEY, CDR2 SVGEGT. In nucleotides, the CDR3 is TGTGCGTCTGAAGGGCACACTGAAGCTTTCTTT. This sequence encodes CASEGHTEAFF.

This clonotype was found many times. The chain recombines TRBV20-1 with TRBJ2-2; 9 bases map to TRBD2. Per germline, CDR1 DFQATT and CDR2 SNEGSKA (reference sequence). CDR3 length: 15 residues. In nucleotides, the CDR3 is TGCAGCCCACGAGCATCGGGACTAGCCGCCAGGGAGCTGTTTTTT. Protein: CSPRASGLAARELFF.

In its sample, this clonotype was seen a few times. CDR3 sequence reads: CASSTNNRFAGESTEAFF. The CDR3 DNA reads as TGTGCCAGCAGCACAAATAATCGGTTTGCAGGGGAGAGTACTGAAGCTTTCTTT. The chain links TRBV5-6 to TRBJ1-1; TRBD1 might be the D (6 bases). V lost 4 bases, J lost 5 bases, and 27 bases lay in between. CDR1 and CDR2 (germline): SGHDT, YYEEEE. The CDR3 is made up of 18 amino acids.

This chain connects TRBV25-1 to TRBJ2-3; the D gene is possibly TRBD1 (6 bases). Trimming took 8 bases from V and 1 from J, leaving 10 bases between them. This CDR3 is built from 13 residues. Germline CDR1 and CDR2: MGHDK and SYGVNS. The CDR3 sequence: CASQRQGTDTQYF. Here the CDR3 DNA reads TGTGCCAGCCAAAGACAGGGCACAGATACGCAGTATTTT.

This sequence joins TRBV5-1 and TRBJ1-2; D unresolved. The CDR3 runs to 14 residues. Per the germline V gene, CDR1 is SGHRS and CDR2 is YFSETQ. V was clipped by 3 bases and J by 8 bases, with 17 bases between them. CDR3 protein: CASSSVSDPAGYTF. CDR3 nucleotides: TGCGCCAGCAGCTCAGTGTCGGACCCTGCGGGCTACACCTTC.

The J gene is TRBJ1-2, the V gene TRBV20-1; D unclear. From germline, CDR1 is DFQATT and CDR2 SNEGSKA (reference sequence). The V and J ends lost 2 bases and 8 bases respectively, with 15 bases between them. This CDR3 contains 13 residues. The CDR3 loop reads CSARTEVGIGYTF. The CDR3, as DNA: TGCAGTGCTAGAACCGAGGTCGGTATAGGCTACACCTTC.

The rearrangement uses TRBV20-1 and TRBJ2-5; TRBD1 agrees at 10 bases. CDR3 length equals 14 residues. V gave up 4 bases and J gave up 4 bases; unmatched junction bases: 6. Germline-derived CDR1 and CDR2 are DFQATT and SNEGSKA (reference sequence). This CDR3 is CSANGQGDGETQYF. CDR3 bases: TGCAGTGCTAACGGACAGGGGGATGGAGAGACCCAGTACTTC.